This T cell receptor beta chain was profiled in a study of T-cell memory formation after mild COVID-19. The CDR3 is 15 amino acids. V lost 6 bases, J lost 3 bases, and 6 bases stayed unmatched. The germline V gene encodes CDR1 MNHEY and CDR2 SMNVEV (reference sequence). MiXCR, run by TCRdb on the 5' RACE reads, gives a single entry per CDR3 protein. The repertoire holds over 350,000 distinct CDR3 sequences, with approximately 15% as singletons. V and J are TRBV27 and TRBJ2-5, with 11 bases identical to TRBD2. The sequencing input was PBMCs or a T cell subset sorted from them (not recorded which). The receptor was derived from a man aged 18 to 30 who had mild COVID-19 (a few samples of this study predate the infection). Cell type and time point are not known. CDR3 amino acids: CASSQIAGGKETQYF. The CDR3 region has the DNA TGTGCCAGCAGCCAAATAGCGGGGGGGAAAGAGACCCAGTACTTC.